The T cell receptor (beta chain) under discussion was sequenced for a study of T cells in Graves' hyperthyroidism and ophthalmopathy. The TCR beta CDR3 regions underwent amplification using RNA transcripts as the source. During a first-round RT-PCR of the TCR CDR3, the HTBI primer set was used. TCRdb processed the multiplex PCR reads anew with MiXCR; each CDR3 protein has one entry. The sample consists of roughly 600,000 distinct CDR3 sequences, roughly 15% of them appearing once. V trimming: 4 bases; J trimming: 3 bases; junction bases outside the gene matches: 8. CDR3 length: 16 amino acids. Germline V gives CDR1 SGHTA, CDR2 FQGNSA. The PBMCs were sourced from fresh peripheral blood (around 9.3 ml). This clonotype was recorded at least ten times.

The V gene is TRBV7-2, the J gene TRBJ2-3; 9 bases agree with TRBD1. The sequence was collected from a woman in her forties or fifties with Graves' ophthalmopathy. Sequenced: blood. The CDR3 coding sequence is TGTGCCAGCAGCTCGGGACAGGGCGTGTTTACAGATACGCAGTATTTT. Amino acid sequence: CASSSGQGVFTDTQYF. The variable domain in full, completed from reference TRBV7-2 and TRBJ2-3, reads GAGVSQSPSNKVTEKGKDVELRCDPISGHTALYWYRQSLGQGLEFLIYFQGNSAPDKSGLPSDRFSAERTGGSVSTLTIQRTQQEDSAVYLCASSSGQGVFTDTQYFGPGTRLTVL.